Following are 18 T cell receptor beta chains from one sample sequenced in a study of cytomegalovirus exposure and HLA in healthy donors. The assay was immunoSEQ multiplex PCR, and TCRdb's table has in-frame clones only and misses some. Of tens of thousands of clones in the sample, about 91% are singletons; the top ten hold 1.4%. The sample was PBMCs. Receptor source: a man between 18 and 29 years old in good health and CMV-seronegative.

The V gene is TRBV7-3, the J gene TRBJ2-2; 7 bases fit TRBD2. The CDR3 totals 16 residues. The germline V gene encodes CDR1 SGHTA and CDR2 FQGTGA. The trim removed 4 bases at V and 6 bases at J, leaving 11 bases unmatched. The chain's CDR3 is CASSSDGGRFAGELFF. CDR3 bases: TGTGCCAGCAGCTCGGACGGGGGGAGGTTTGCCGGGGAGCTGTTTTTT.

The chain joins TRBV2 to TRBJ2-7; 9 nucleotides align to TRBD1. Germline lookup yields CDR1 SNHLY and CDR2 FYNNEI. This CDR3 is built from 15 residues. J gave up 2 bases and V 0 bases, and 2 bases lay outside the gene matches. Here the CDR3 DNA reads TGTGCCAGCAGTGAAGCGACAGGGGGGGCCTACGAGCAGTACTTC. Its protein product is CASSEATGGAYEQYF.

DNA for the CDR3: TGCGCCAGCAGCCACCCAGGGGAAGTTGTGAACACTGAAGCTTTCTTT. Translating it yields CASSHPGEVVNTEAFF. V is TRBV4-1 and J is TRBJ1-1; weak D call: TRBD1 (6 bases). Germline V CDR1 and CDR2: MGHRA, YSYEKL. CDR3 length: 16 residues. The V and J ends lost 3 bases and 0 bases respectively, with 14 bases between them.

The chain joins TRBV19 to TRBJ1-1; D is perhaps TRBD1 (5 bases). Trimming pared 2 bases from V and 5 bases from J, leaving 12 bases between. The V gene's germline CDR1 is LNHDA and CDR2 SQIVND (reference sequence). CDR3 length: 14 residues. The chain's CDR3 is CASSIRGLQTEAFF. The CDR3 DNA follows: TGTGCCAGTAGTATACGGGGGTTGCAGACTGAAGCTTTCTTT.

V usage is TRBV6-1 and J usage is TRBJ2-2; TRBD1 agrees at 10 bases. Germline V CDR1 and CDR2: MNHNS, SASEGT. V gave up 4 bases and J gave up 4 bases; unmatched junction bases: 3. This CDR3 has 15 residues. CDR3 region: CASSGQGAPTGELFF. The CDR3 bases are TGTGCCAGCAGTGGACAGGGGGCGCCCACCGGGGAGCTGTTTTTT.

The V gene is TRBV5-8, the J gene TRBJ2-6, with TRBD1 matching over 8 bases. After removal of 2 bases from V and 4 bases from J, the junction contained 8 bases not matched to a gene. Germline V gives CDR1 SGHTS, CDR2 YDEGEE. This CDR3 has 17 amino acids. As DNA, the CDR3 is TGTGCCAGCAGCTTCGGACAGGGCTGGGCAGGGGCCAACGTCCTGACTTTC. Its translation is CASSFGQGWAGANVLTF.

V usage is TRBV5-5 and J usage is TRBJ1-3; D remains unclear. Trimming shortened V by 2 bases and J by 0 bases, and 9 bases separated the two germline ends. Germline loops: CDR1 SGHKS, CDR2 YYEKEE (reference sequence). The CDR3 spans 15 residues. The CDR3 loop is CASSFNSRSGNTIYF. CDR3 DNA sequence: TGTGCCAGCAGCTTTAACAGCCGCTCTGGAAACACCATATATTTT.

The gene calls are TRBV27 and TRBJ2-7; 14 bases are a match to TRBD2. The CDR3 consists of 19 residues. Germline trimming cut 0 bases from V and 1 base from J; bases unmatched to any gene: 8. From germline, CDR1 is MNHEY and CDR2 SMNVEV (reference sequence). In nucleotides, the CDR3 is TGTGCCAGCAGTTTATCGAGGACTAGCGGGAGGTCGGATTCCTACGAGCAGTACTTC. It translates to CASSLSRTSGRSDSYEQYF.

The J gene is TRBJ2-3, the V gene TRBV2; D is undetermined. Trimming stripped 6 bases from V and 2 bases from J, with 12 bases between. Germline values: CDR1 SNHLY, CDR2 FYNNEI. The CDR3 runs to 14 residues. In DNA form, the CDR3 reads TGTGCCAGCAGCGAGAAACCCCACACAGATACGCAGTATTTT. Protein product: CASSEKPHTDTQYF.

V gene TRBV7-9 combines with J gene TRBJ2-7; 7 nucleotides align to TRBD1. Germline V CDR1 and CDR2: SEHNR, FQNEAQ (reference sequence). V was pared by 6 bases and J by 1 base, with 6 bases of the junction left unmatched. The CDR3 loop spans 14 amino acids. The CDR3 reads CASSPPDRSYEQYF. CDR3 bases: TGTGCCAGCAGTCCTCCGGACAGGTCCTACGAGCAGTACTTC.

The chain combines TRBV19 with TRBJ2-3; possibly TRBD2 for D (6 bases). Trimming pared 5 bases from V and 1 base from J, leaving 19 bases between. CDR1 and CDR2 (germline): LNHDA, SQIVND (reference sequence). The CDR3 loop spans 17 amino acids. The CDR3 sequence is CASSRGIGSFGTDTQYF. The CDR3 region has the DNA TGTGCCAGTAGTCGAGGCATCGGGAGTTTCGGCACAGATACGCAGTATTTT.

The chain employs TRBV6-5 and TRBJ1-2; 7 bases are a match to TRBD1. V trimming: 4 bases; J trimming: 4 bases; junction bases outside the gene matches: 9. This CDR3 is 15 amino acids long. Germline loops: CDR1 MNHEY, CDR2 SVGAGI. CDR3 loop: CASSFTGQALYGYTF. The CDR3 DNA reads TGTGCCAGCAGTTTCACTGGACAGGCACTCTATGGCTACACCTTC.

V gene TRBV7-3 combines with J gene TRBJ2-2, with TRBD1 as a possible D gene (5 bases). Between the trimmed V and J ends, which lost 5 bases and 3 bases, there was a span of 10 bases. In germline, CDR1 is SGHTA, CDR2 FQGTGA. This CDR3 region has 14 residues. CDR3 residues: CASSPPGYTGELFF. The CDR3 DNA follows: TGTGCCAGCAGCCCTCCAGGGTACACCGGGGAGCTGTTTTTT.

The gene calls are TRBV9 and TRBJ2-3, with 7 bases lining up with TRBD1. Unmatched junction bases numbered 1, after V lost 2 bases and J lost 4 bases. The germline CDR1 and CDR2 sequences are SGDLS and YYNGEE. CDR3 size: 13 residues. This CDR3 reads CASSVGQADTQYF. CDR3 in DNA: TGTGCCAGCAGCGTCGGACAGGCAGATACGCAGTATTTT.

This clone appeared a single time. The gene calls are TRBV18 and TRBJ2-7; TRBD1 is a possible D gene (6 bases). The V gene's germline CDR1 is KGHSH and CDR2 LQKENI. Trimming removed 3 bases at V and 7 bases at J, with 16 bases between. The CDR3 runs to 14 residues. CDR3 sequence (DNA): TGTGCCAGCTCACCGGGGGCGTCAGTGGAAGAGCAGTACTTC. This codes for CASSPGASVEEQYF.

The chain combines TRBV4-3 with TRBJ2-7; TRBD2 is a possible D gene (5 bases). Germline lookup yields CDR1 LGHNA and CDR2 YSLEER. This CDR3 has 14 amino acids. V lost 4 bases, J lost 5 bases, and 15 bases lay in between. CDR3 bases: TGCGCCAGCAGCCTACCTGGACGGGGTCACGAGCAGTACTTC. Amino acid sequence: CASSLPGRGHEQYF.

The chain employs TRBV19 and TRBJ2-7; 9 nucleotides line up with TRBD2. With 7 bases clipped from V and 3 bases from J, the junction kept 13 bases outside the gene matches. The CDR3 has 16 amino acids. Germline CDR1 is LNHDA and CDR2 is SQIVND (reference sequence). The CDR3 sequence: CASTPGPREGVYEQYF. The CDR3, as DNA: TGTGCCAGTACCCCTGGGCCGCGGGAGGGTGTCTACGAGCAGTACTTC.

The V and J genes are TRBV9 and TRBJ1-4; 11 bases fit TRBD1. The CDR3 contains 20 residues. V shed 0 bases and J 0 bases; nucleotides not matched to a gene: 10. Looked up from germline, CDR1 is SGDLS and CDR2 is YYNGEE. CDR3 coding DNA: TGTGCCAGCAGCGTAGTACCGGACAGGGGGCGGGGGGCAACTAATGAAAAACTGTTTTTT. Protein: CASSVVPDRGRGATNEKLFF.